This entry lists 6 T cell receptor beta chains sequenced from one sample in a study of blood T cells in healthy people across ages. Next came a second PCR, run for about 7 to 12 cycles, which used a sample-barcoded 5' primer along with a J-beta primer mix. TCRdb reprocessed the 5' RACE reads with MiXCR, giving one entry per CDR3 protein. The sample contains about 970,000 distinct CDR3 sequences, roughly half of which appear only once. Material: blood. These receptors were obtained from an older woman in good health.

This clonotype occurred once. The chain has TRBV3-1 and TRBJ2-5, with no clear D. CDR1 and CDR2 from the germline V gene are LGHDT and YNNKEL (reference sequence). This CDR3 has 14 amino acids. V was trimmed by 4 bases and J by 4 bases, leaving 13 bases between them. The CDR3 nucleotides are TGTGCCAGCAGCCCCGGTCGGCCCCCAGAGACCCAGTACTTC. This sequence encodes CASSPGRPPETQYF.

In this sample, this clonotype turned up many times. This chain connects TRBV7-2 to TRBJ2-7, with D perhaps TRBD2 (5 bases). Germline V gene data show CDR1 as SGHTA and CDR2 as FQGNSA. Trimming shortened V by 0 bases and J by 2 bases, and 8 bases separated the two germline ends. This CDR3 is 14 amino acids long. The CDR3 spells CASSLANGAYEQYF. For the CDR3, the DNA is TGTGCCAGCAGCTTAGCGAACGGGGCCTACGAGCAGTACTTC.

This clonotype was detected only a few times. The J gene is TRBJ2-5, the V gene TRBV13; TRBD2 might be the D (5 bases). The last part of the DNA fits TRBJ2-7 better; the J call may be wrong. The CDR3 loop spans 13 amino acids. Germline-derived CDR1 and CDR2 are PRHDT and FYEKMQ (reference sequence). The CDR3 nucleotides read TGTGCCAGCAGCTTTACGAGGGCCCACGAGCAGTACTTC. The encoded protein is CASSFTRAHEQYF.

This clonotype was recorded a few times. This sequence joins TRBV6-5 and TRBJ1-4; a weak D match, TRBD1 (5 bases). The germline gives CDR1 MNHEY, CDR2 SVGAGI. V was pared by 5 bases and J by 8 bases, with 12 bases between. The CDR3 runs 13 residues. The CDR3 DNA reads TGTGCCAGCAGTGCGCCGGGGGGAGAAAAACTGTTTTTT. It codes for CASSAPGGEKLFF.

The CDR3 region is CSLPEAGDYGYTF. CDR3 nucleotide sequence: TGCAGTCTTCCTGAGGCAGGGGATTATGGCTACACCTTC. The chain joins TRBV20-1 to TRBJ1-2; TRBD1 might be the D (6 bases). This CDR3 has 13 amino acids. The V gene's germline CDR1 is DFQATT and CDR2 SNEGSKA (reference sequence). With 8 bases removed from V and 5 bases from J, the gap between germline ends came to 18 bases.

V is TRBV6-5 and J is TRBJ2-7; either TRBD1 or TRBD2 may fit D (5 bases each). CDR3 length equals 16 residues. The V end was cut by 5 bases, the J end by 3 bases, with 20 bases between. Germline assignment: CDR1 MNHEY and CDR2 SVGAGI. CDR3 DNA sequence: TGTGCCAGCAGTACCTTCGGACTTTCGAGGGGCTACGAGCAGTACTTC. This translates into CASSTFGLSRGYEQYF.